The present T cell receptor beta chain was sequenced within a study of beta chain features in type 1 diabetes. Whole-study results and caveats: Cells carrying high TCR expression could end up over-represented when cDNA is sequenced. A moderate, significant TCRB CDR3 shortening appeared in type 1 diabetes across four CD4+ subsets.

Of the isolated RNA, all was reverse transcribed, and so the sequenced material was expressed TCRB transcripts. Generated by immunoSEQ multiplex PCR, the TCRdb table keeps only in-frame clones and is missing some. This table has some 370,000 clones, 9.6% appearing once. Trimming cost V 3 bases and J 3 bases; bases outside gene matches: 6. This CDR3 region has 15 residues. CDR1 and CDR2 (germline): KGHSH, LQKENI. Every single donor gave one heparinised blood draw, and these averaged roughly 0.11 L. Via CD45RO/CCR7/CD25/CD127/CD95/CD27, cells of the CD4+ naive, central memory, regulatory and stem cell-like memory subsets were sorted. Comment on this clone: Its antigen is still unknown.

The sequence was collected from a man aged 25 to 45 with type 1 diabetes. The sample comprised central memory CD4+ T cells from blood. The chain joins TRBV18 to TRBJ2-5; 8 bases align to TRBD1. DNA of the CDR3: TGTGCCAGCTCACCCCCGGGGACAGGCGAAGAGACCCAGTACTTC. It encodes CASSPPGTGEETQYF. The full variable domain, in which reference TRBV18 and TRBJ2-5 provide the parts outside the CDR3, is NAGVMQNPRHLVRRRGQEARLRCSPMKGHSHVYWYRQLPEEGLKFMVYLQKENIIDESGMPKERFSAEFPKEGPSILRIQQVVRGDSAAYFCASSPPGTGEETQYFGPGTRLLVL.